The next 4 T cell receptor beta chains were all read from a single sample in a study of blood T cells in healthy people across ages. For the second PCR, which ran for 7 to 11 cycles, a sample-barcoded 5' primer and a J-beta primer mix were used. TCRdb reprocessed the 5' RACE reads with MiXCR, giving one entry per CDR3 protein. The sample carries approximately 1,100,000 distinct CDR3 sequences, 40% to 50% recorded once. The sample was blood. The receptors were gathered from a woman in her sixties or seventies in good health.

V usage is TRBV28 and J usage is TRBJ2-5; D call uncertain. V was cut by 5 bases and J by 4 bases, with 11 bases left in between. The germline CDR1 and CDR2 sequences are MDHEN and SYDVKM. The CDR3 is made up of 13 amino acids. The DNA for the CDR3 is TGTGCCAGCAGTGTATTTACGGGAGAGACCCAGTACTTC. This codes for CASSVFTGETQYF.

The rearrangement joins TRBV12-3 or TRBV12-4 to TRBJ2-1; D unclear. Trimming stripped 2 bases from V and 0 bases from J, with 14 bases between. The CDR3 sequence is 17 residues long. In DNA form, the CDR3 reads TGTGCCAGCAGTTTAAAGGCCCAGGTTAGCTCCTACAATGAGCAGTTCTTC. This translates into CASSLKAQVSSYNEQFF.

Note on this clonotype: A much larger clone lies one base from this, so it may be a read error. This chain connects TRBV6-6 to TRBJ2-5, with 8 bases fitting TRBD2. The CDR3 totals 15 residues. Per germline, CDR1 MNHNY and CDR2 SVGAGI (reference sequence). Trimming cost V 6 bases and J 11 bases; bases outside gene matches: 17. The CDR3 DNA reads TGTGCCAGCAGCGACCCGACTAGCGAAAACAATGAGCAGTACTTC. As protein: CASSDPTSENNEQYF.

This chain uses TRBV3-1 with TRBJ2-5; D remains ambiguous. The better agreement between TRBJ2-7 and the DNA end casts doubt on the J call. Germline V gives CDR1 LGHDT, CDR2 YNNKEL (reference sequence). The CDR3 is made up of 14 amino acids. The CDR3 sequence: CASSQGRGFGEQYF. The CDR3 bases are TGTGCCAGCAGCCAAGGCCGAGGTTTTGGCGAGCAGTACTTC.